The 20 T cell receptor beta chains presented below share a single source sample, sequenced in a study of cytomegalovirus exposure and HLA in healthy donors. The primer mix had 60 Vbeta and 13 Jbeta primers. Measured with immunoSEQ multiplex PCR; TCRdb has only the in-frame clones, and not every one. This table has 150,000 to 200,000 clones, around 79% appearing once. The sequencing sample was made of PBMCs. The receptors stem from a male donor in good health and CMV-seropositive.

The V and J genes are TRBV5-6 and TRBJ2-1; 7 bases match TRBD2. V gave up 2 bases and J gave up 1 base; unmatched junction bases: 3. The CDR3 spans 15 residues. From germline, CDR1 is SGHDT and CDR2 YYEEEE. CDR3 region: CASSFPGLSYNEQFF. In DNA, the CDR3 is TGTGCCAGCAGCTTCCCGGGACTATCCTACAATGAGCAGTTCTTC.

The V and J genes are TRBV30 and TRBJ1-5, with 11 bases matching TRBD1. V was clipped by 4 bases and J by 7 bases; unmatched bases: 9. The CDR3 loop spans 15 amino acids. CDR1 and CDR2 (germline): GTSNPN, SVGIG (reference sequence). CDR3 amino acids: CAWKTGTGGGQPQHF. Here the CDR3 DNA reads TGTGCCTGGAAGACCGGGACAGGGGGTGGCCAGCCCCAGCATTTT.

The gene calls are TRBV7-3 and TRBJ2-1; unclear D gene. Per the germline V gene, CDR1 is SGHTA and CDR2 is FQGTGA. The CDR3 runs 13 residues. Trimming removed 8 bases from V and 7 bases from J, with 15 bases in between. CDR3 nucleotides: TGTGCCAGCGGCGAGACCGCCAGGAATGAGCAGTTCTTC. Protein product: CASGETARNEQFF.

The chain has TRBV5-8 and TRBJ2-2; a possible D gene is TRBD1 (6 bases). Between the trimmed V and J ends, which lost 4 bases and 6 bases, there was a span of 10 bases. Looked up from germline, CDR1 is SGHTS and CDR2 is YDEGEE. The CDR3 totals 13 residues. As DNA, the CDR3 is TGTGCCAGCAGCCTACAGGGCCCCGGGGAGCTGTTTTTT. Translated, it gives CASSLQGPGELFF.

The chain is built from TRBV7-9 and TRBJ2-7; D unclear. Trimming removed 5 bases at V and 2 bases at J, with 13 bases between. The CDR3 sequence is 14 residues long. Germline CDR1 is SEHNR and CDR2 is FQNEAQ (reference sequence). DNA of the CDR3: TGTGCCAGCAGCCCCCCAGACGGAGCCTACGAGCAGTACTTC. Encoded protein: CASSPPDGAYEQYF.

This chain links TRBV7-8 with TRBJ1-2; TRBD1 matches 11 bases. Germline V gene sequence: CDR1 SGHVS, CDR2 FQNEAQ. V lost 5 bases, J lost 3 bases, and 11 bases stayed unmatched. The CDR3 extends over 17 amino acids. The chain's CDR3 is CASSRGVWTGGDYGYTF. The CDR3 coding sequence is TGTGCCAGCAGCCGTGGAGTTTGGACAGGGGGCGACTATGGCTACACCTTC.

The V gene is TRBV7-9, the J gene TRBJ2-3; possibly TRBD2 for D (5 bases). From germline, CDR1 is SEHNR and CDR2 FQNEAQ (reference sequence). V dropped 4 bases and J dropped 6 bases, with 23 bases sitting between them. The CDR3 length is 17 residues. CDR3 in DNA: TGTGCCAGCAGCTACCTAAGCAGGAGGTGGACTTACGATACGCAGTATTTT. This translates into CASSYLSRRWTYDTQYF.

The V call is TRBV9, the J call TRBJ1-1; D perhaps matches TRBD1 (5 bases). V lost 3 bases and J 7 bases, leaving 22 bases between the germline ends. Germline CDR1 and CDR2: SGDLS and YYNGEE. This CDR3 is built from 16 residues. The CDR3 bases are TGTGCCAGCAGCGGAGGTGTGGGGGGAAGTACGGGTGAAGCTTTCTTT. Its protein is CASSGGVGGSTGEAFF.

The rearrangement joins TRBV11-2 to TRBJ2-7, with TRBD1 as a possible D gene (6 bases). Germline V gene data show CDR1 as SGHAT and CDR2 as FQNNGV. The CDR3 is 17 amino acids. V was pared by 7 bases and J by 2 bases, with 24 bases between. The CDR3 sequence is CASKSNGEQGSPYEQYF. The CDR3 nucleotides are TGTGCCAGCAAATCCAACGGGGAGCAGGGGTCCCCCTACGAGCAGTACTTC.

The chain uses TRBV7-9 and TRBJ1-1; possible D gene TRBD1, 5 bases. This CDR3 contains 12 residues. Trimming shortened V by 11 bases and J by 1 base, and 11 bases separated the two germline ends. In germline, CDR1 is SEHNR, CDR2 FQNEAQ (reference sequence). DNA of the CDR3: TGTGCCGGAGAAGGGGAGAACACTGAAGCTTTCTTT. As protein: CAGEGENTEAFF.

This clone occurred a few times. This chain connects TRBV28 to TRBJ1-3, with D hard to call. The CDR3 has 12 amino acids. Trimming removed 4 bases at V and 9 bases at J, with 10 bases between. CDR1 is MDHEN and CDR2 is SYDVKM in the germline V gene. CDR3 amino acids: CASSSPRATIYF. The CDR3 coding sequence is TGTGCCAGCAGTTCCCCCCGAGCCACCATATATTTT.

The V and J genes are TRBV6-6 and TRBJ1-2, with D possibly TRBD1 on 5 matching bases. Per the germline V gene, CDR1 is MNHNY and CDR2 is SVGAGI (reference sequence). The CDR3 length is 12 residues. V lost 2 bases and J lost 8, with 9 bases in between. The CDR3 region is CASSYGHRGYTF. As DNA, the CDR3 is TGTGCCAGCAGTTACGGTCACAGGGGCTACACCTTC.

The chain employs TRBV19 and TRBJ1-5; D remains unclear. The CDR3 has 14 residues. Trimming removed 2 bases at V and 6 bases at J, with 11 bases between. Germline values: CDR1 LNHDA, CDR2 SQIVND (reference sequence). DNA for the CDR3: TGTGCCAGTAGTATACTGGGTTCTAGTCAGCCCCAGCATTTT. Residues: CASSILGSSQPQHF.

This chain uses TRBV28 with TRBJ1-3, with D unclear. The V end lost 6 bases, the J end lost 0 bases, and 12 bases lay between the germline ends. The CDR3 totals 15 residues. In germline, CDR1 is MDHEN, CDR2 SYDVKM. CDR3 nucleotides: TGTGCCAGCAGCACCGGGTCCTACTCTGGAAACACCATATATTTT. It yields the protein CASSTGSYSGNTIYF.

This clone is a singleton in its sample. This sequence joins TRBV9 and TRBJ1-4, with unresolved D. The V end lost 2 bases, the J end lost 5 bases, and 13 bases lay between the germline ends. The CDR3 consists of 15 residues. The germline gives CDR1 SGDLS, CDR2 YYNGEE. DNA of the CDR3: TGTGCCAGCAGCGTCTCGGCGGGGAACAATGAAAAACTGTTTTTT. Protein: CASSVSAGNNEKLFF.

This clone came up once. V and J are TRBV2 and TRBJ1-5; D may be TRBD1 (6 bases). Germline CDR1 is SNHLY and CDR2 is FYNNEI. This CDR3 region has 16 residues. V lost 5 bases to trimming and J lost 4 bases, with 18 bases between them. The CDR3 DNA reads TGTGCCAGCAGTCCTCTAGGGAGGGGGAAAAATCAGCCCCAGCATTTT. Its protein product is CASSPLGRGKNQPQHF.

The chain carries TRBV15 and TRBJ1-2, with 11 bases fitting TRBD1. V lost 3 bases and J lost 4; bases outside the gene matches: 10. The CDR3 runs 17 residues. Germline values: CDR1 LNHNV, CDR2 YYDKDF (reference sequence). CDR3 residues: CATSRGGGQGASYGYTF. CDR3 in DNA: TGTGCCACCAGCAGGGGGGGCGGACAGGGGGCGAGCTATGGCTACACCTTC.

The CDR3 loop is CASSLDGLAGISYEQYF. The CDR3, as DNA: TGTGCCAGCAGCTTAGATGGACTAGCGGGAATCTCCTACGAGCAGTACTTC. The rearrangement joins TRBV11-2 to TRBJ2-7; the match to TRBD2 covers 12 bases. The CDR3 loop spans 17 amino acids. Germline CDR1 SGHAT, CDR2 FQNNGV. Losses at the gene ends were 0 bases for V and 0 bases for J; bases not matched to a gene: 3.

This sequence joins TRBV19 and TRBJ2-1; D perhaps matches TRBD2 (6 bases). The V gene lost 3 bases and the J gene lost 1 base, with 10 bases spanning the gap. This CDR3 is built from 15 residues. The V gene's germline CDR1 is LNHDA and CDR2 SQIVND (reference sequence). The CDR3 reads CASSIGTGSYNEQFF. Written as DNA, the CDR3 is TGTGCCAGTAGTATCGGGACTGGGTCCTACAATGAGCAGTTCTTC. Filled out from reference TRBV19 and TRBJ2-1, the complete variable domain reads DGGITQSPKYLFRKEGQNVTLSCEQNLNHDAMYWYRQDPGQGLRLIYYSQIVNDFQKGDIAEGYSVSREKKESFPLTVTSAQKNPTAFYLCASSIGTGSYNEQFFGPGTRLTVL.

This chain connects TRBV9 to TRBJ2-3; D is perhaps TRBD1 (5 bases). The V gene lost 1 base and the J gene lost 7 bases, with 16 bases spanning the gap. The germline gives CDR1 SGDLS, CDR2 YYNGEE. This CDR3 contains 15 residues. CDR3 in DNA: TGTGCCAGCAGCGTAATGTCAGGGATGGTAAATACGCAGTATTTT. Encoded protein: CASSVMSGMVNTQYF. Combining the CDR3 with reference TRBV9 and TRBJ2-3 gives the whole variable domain DSGVTQTPKHLITATGQRVTLRCSPRSGDLSVYWYQQSLDQGLQFLIQYYNGEERAKGNILERFSAQQFPDLHSELNLSSLELGDSALYFCASSVMSGMVNTQYFGPGTRLTVL.